This T cell receptor (beta chain) was sequenced for a study of OX40 agonist ivuxolimab in advanced cancers. The method was immunoSEQ multiplex PCR; TCRdb's version includes in-frame clones alone and lacks a portion of them. The table shows tens of thousands of clones, with 86% occurring only once. Germline values: CDR1 SGHTA, CDR2 FQGNSA. V lost 5 bases and J lost 1, with 7 bases in between. This CDR3 has 13 amino acids. This specimen was CD4+ or CD8+ T cells sorted from blood, taken in a trial of the OX40 agonist ivuxolimab. The chain employs TRBV7-2 and TRBJ2-3; D is undetermined. This sequence originates from an adult with an advanced solid tumor such as melanoma, head and neck, liver or kidney cancer. CDR3 residues: CASSTSRTDTQYF. CDR3 coding DNA: TGTGCCAGCAGCACCTCCCGCACAGATACGCAGTATTTT.